The clone carrying this T cell receptor (beta chain) has only a few counts. As yet, its antigen is unknown. This CDR3 is 15 amino acids long. Trimming removed 4 bases from V and 4 bases from J; junction bases left unmatched: 5. The V gene's germline CDR1 is MNHEY and CDR2 SMNVEV (reference sequence). The data derive from a study of T cell repertoires in cytomegalovirus infection. MiXCR was run by TCRdb on the reads, yielding one entry per CDR3 protein. The sample includes hundreds of thousands of distinct CDR3 sequences, less than 40% of them seen just once. Study-wide findings and caveats: The ex vivo response was dominated by HLA-C-restricted CMV-specific TCR beta clonotypes.

The sequencing sample was made of PBMCs. The source of this sequence is a human donor in good health (CMV status not recorded). Some clones in this sample may be carry-over from other donors' samples. This chain uses TRBV27 with TRBJ2-1; 9 bases are a match to TRBD2. In DNA form, the CDR3 reads TGTGCCAGCAGTTACGGGACTAGCAGATACAATGAGCAGTTCTTC. This encodes CASSYGTSRYNEQFF.